This section outlines one T cell receptor beta chain sequence together with its context. PCR amplification relied on 60 Vbeta primers (plus 13 Jbeta primers). Original analysis: Approximately 80 million unique TCR beta chains, some 9.9 million of them shared, were counted by a later analysis. The data were produced by immunoSEQ multiplex PCR, yet TCRdb's version contains in-frame clones alone and is incomplete. That table is the source of V, J and clone size, and D and trimming were worked out from the DNA. Counted here are 150,000 to 200,000 clones, around 77% occurring once; the ten biggest clones make up about 2.9%. The data stem from a study of cytomegalovirus exposure and HLA in healthy donors. Losses at the gene ends were 4 bases for V and 2 bases for J; bases not matched to a gene: 11. Per the germline V gene, CDR1 is MDHEN and CDR2 is SYDVKM. The CDR3 is 17 residues long.

The sample taken for sequencing was PBMCs. This sequence joins TRBV28 and TRBJ1-5; TRBD1 matches at 7 bases. The sequence derives from a female donor in good health and CMV-seronegative. CDR3 DNA: TGTGCCAGCAGTTCAACACAGGGGATCCAGGGCAATCAGCCCCAGCATTTT. Protein product: CASSSTQGIQGNQPQHF.